A selection of T cell receptor beta chains follows, all from one sample in a study of OX40 agonist ivuxolimab in advanced cancers. The assay was immunoSEQ multiplex PCR, and TCRdb's table has in-frame clones only and misses some. The top ten hold 0.25% to 0.3% of the sample, which has 60,000 to 70,000 clones, nearly 90% seen once. The sample here was CD4+ or CD8+ T cells sorted from blood, taken in a trial of the OX40 agonist ivuxolimab. All receptors derive from an adult with an advanced solid tumor such as melanoma, head and neck, liver or kidney cancer. Both conserved end residues are part of each CDR3. D genes are given only for firm matches. Clone size is not always given. Where it is, it says once, few, many or a class for expanded clones.

TRBJ2-7 TRBV6-4 NA TRBD2 CAVNTLGLAGATYEQYF TGTGCCGTTAACACGTTGGGACTAGCGGGTGCAACCTACGAGCAGTACTTC
TRBJ2-7 TRBV6-5 NA NA CASSRGYSYEQYF TGTGCCAGCAGCAGAGGGTACTCCTACGAGCAGTACTTC
TRBJ1-2 TRBV20-1 NA NA CSATPGGGYTF TGCAGTGCTACCCCGGGGGGTGGCTACACCTTC
TRBJ2-5 TRBV5-1 NA NA CASSLGSGRETQYF TGCGCCAGCAGCTTGGGATCGGGGAGGGAGACCCAGTACTTC
TRBJ1-5 TRBV7-2 once TRBD1 CASSLKTGGAGSNQPQHF TGTGCCAGCAGCTTGAAGACAGGGGGCGCGGGTAGCAATCAGCCCCAGCATTTT
TRBJ1-1 TRBV5-6 NA NA CASSLAGDRVNTEAFF TGTGCCAGCAGCTTGGCCGGTGACAGAGTGAACACTGAAGCTTTCTTT
TRBJ1-5 TRBV27 NA NA CASSLKEYQPQHF TGTGCCAGCAGTTTAAAGGAATATCAGCCCCAGCATTTT
TRBJ2-1 TRBV28 NA TRBD2 CASSTTGTSELWAVF TGTGCCAGCAGTACTACCGGGACTAGTGAGCTGTGGGCGGTCTTC
TRBJ2-1 TRBV4-1 NA TRBD2 CASSPGLAGSQGNEQFF TGCGCCAGCAGCCCGGGACTAGCGGGATCACAAGGAAATGAGCAGTTCTTC
TRBJ2-7 TRBV11-2 NA NA CASSPWDSKRYEQYF TGTGCCAGCAGCCCATGGGACTCTAAGCGGTACGAGCAGTACTTC
TRBJ2-7 TRBV5-1 NA NA CASRPETETHTYEQYF TGCGCCAGCAGACCCGAAACAGAGACACATACCTACGAGCAGTACTTC
TRBJ1-3 TRBV18 NA NA CASSGQRGASGNTIYF TGTGCCAGCTCCGGCCAGCGGGGAGCCTCTGGAAACACCATATATTTT
TRBJ2-3 TRBV11-2 NA NA CASSLERADTQYF TGTGCCAGCAGCTTAGAAAGGGCAGATACGCAGTATTTT
TRBJ2-1 TRBV7-2 NA NA CASSLSRSSYNEQFF TGTGCCAGCAGCTTATCCAGGAGCTCCTACAATGAGCAGTTCTTC
TRBJ2-2 TRBV6-5 NA NA CASSYGWDTGELFF TGTGCCAGCAGTTACGGGTGGGACACCGGGGAGCTGTTTTTT
TRBJ2-7 TRBV7-9 NA TRBD1 CASSLARTGHSYEQYF TGTGCCAGCAGCTTAGCACGGACAGGGCACTCCTACGAGCAGTACTTC
TRBJ1-5 TRBV27 NA NA CASSLLYGEGAQHF TGTGCCAGCAGTTTATTGTATGGGGAGGGAGCCCAGCATTTT
TRBJ2-4 TRBV6-1 NA NA CASSEALTQGGGNIQYF TGTGCCAGCAGTGAAGCACTTACCCAGGGTGGGGGAAACATTCAGTACTTC
TRBJ1-1 TRBV27 NA NA CASSFRQVSTEAFF TGTGCCAGCAGCTTTAGACAGGTAAGCACTGAAGCTTTCTTT
TRBJ2-2 TRBV10-3 once NA CAISDIGGGPLNTGELFF TGTGCCATCAGTGATATAGGGGGAGGGCCCTTGAACACCGGGGAGCTGTTTTTT
TRBJ2-7 TRBV7-2 once NA CASSLLGNYEQYF TGTGCCAGCAGCTTATTGGGCAACTACGAGCAGTACTTC
TRBJ2-5 TRBV6-1 NA NA CASNRGQFIQETQYF TGTGCCAGCAATCGGGGTCAGTTCATCCAAGAGACCCAGTACTTC
TRBJ2-1 TRBV7-2 NA TRBD1 CASSFDRVPGEQFF TGTGCCAGCAGCTTCGACAGGGTCCCGGGGGAGCAGTTCTTC